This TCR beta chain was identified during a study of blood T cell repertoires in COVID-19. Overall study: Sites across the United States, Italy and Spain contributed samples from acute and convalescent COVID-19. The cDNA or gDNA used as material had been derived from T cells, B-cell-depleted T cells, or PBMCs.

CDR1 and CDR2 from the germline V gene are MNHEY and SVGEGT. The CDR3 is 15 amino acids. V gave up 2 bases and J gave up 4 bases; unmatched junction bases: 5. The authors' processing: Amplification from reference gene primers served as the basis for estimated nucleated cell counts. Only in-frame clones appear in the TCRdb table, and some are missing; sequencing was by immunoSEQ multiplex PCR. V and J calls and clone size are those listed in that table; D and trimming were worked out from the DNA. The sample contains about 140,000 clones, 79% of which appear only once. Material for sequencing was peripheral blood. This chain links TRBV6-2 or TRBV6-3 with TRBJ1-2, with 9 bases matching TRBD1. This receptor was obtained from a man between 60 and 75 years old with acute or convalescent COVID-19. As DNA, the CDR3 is TGTGCCAGCAGTTACCCGTTGGGACAGGGCTATGGCTACACCTTC. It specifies CASSYPLGQGYGYTF.